A single sample gave rise to the 12 T cell receptor beta chains below, sequenced in a study of beta chain features in type 1 diabetes. Notes on the study in general: When Type 1 diabetes patients were examined, their TCRB CDR3s proved moderately but significantly shorter in all four CD4+ subsets.

For these receptors, no antigen is known. Expressed TCRB transcripts got sequenced, as all isolated RNA was reverse transcribed. Sequenced by immunoSEQ multiplex PCR; TCRdb stores in-frame clones only, minus some. The table has a few hundred thousand clones, over 9.5% seen once. Material: naive CD4+ T cells from blood. Receptor source: a woman aged 18-35 years with type 1 diabetes.

This clone was observed a few times. The chain employs TRBV9 and TRBJ2-6; D is uncertain. The length of the CDR3 is 15 residues. V was cut by 0 bases and J by 6 bases, with 10 bases left in between. CDR1 is SGDLS, CDR2 YYNGEE, per germline. The CDR3: CASSVDRFEANVLTF. As DNA, the CDR3 is TGTGCCAGCAGCGTAGACCGGTTCGAGGCCAACGTCCTGACTTTC.

The rearrangement links TRBV29-1 to TRBJ1-2; 9 nucleotides agree with TRBD1. CDR3 length: 15 amino acids. Losses at the gene ends were 4 bases for V and 8 bases for J; bases not matched to a gene: 14. The germline V gene encodes CDR1 SQVTM and CDR2 ANQGSEA. The CDR3 spells CSVARAGQGGYGYTF. The CDR3 coding sequence is TGCAGCGTTGCTAGGGCGGGACAGGGAGGGTACGGCTACACCTTC.

This clone was seen a handful of times. The chain couples TRBV25-1 to TRBJ1-3, with 7 bases identical to TRBD1. The J segment lost 5 bases and the V segment lost 6 bases, leaving 7 bases of the junction unmatched. CDR1 is MGHDK, CDR2 SYGVNS, per germline. This CDR3 is built from 14 residues. The CDR3 coding sequence is TGTGCCAGCAGCCGACAGGGCACCCGAAACACCATATATTTT. It yields the protein CASSRQGTRNTIYF.

This clone occurred a few times. CDR3 region: CASSVDTLGTQYF. CDR3 DNA: TGTGCCAGCAGCGTGGACACCCTCGGGACCCAGTACTTC. The rearrangement joins TRBV9 to TRBJ2-5, with D possibly TRBD1 on 5 matching bases. Germline V gives CDR1 SGDLS, CDR2 YYNGEE. V lost 2 bases to trimming and J lost 7 bases, with 12 bases between them. The CDR3 runs 13 residues.

The chain employs TRBV7-3 and TRBJ2-5; 7 bases agree with TRBD2. Germline CDR1 reads SGHTA; CDR2 reads FQGTGA. Trimming took 4 bases from V and 1 from J; bases not matched to a gene: 6. The CDR3 is 15 amino acids. The CDR3 spells CASSSRGGSQETQYF. In DNA form, the CDR3 reads TGTGCCAGCAGCTCAAGGGGAGGGTCCCAAGAGACCCAGTACTTC.

The rearrangement links TRBV28 to TRBJ1-2, with 9 bases aligning to TRBD1. The CDR3 runs 14 residues. The germline gives CDR1 MDHEN, CDR2 SYDVKM. Unmatched junction bases numbered 8, after V lost 8 bases and J lost 4 bases. The DNA of the CDR3 is TGTGCCAGCCTCTCGGGACAGGGCGGCTATGGCTACACCTTC. Translated, it gives CASLSGQGGYGYTF.

CDR3 loop: CASKSLRLGNQPQHF. The CDR3 nucleotides read TGCGCCAGCAAATCCTTGCGGCTTGGCAATCAGCCCCAGCATTTT. This chain uses TRBV4-1 with TRBJ1-5; no reliable D call. Germline CDR1 is MGHRA and CDR2 is YSYEKL. The length of the CDR3 is 15 residues. V lost 7 bases, J lost 2 bases, and 15 bases lay in between.

The rearrangement joins TRBV9 to TRBJ2-5; 7 bases are a match to TRBD1. The CDR3 is made up of 15 amino acids. Germline V gene data show CDR1 as SGDLS and CDR2 as YYNGEE. V lost 0 bases to trimming and J lost 2 bases; unmatched junction nucleotides: 4. The chain's CDR3 is CASSVARQGQETQYF. CDR3 in DNA: TGTGCCAGCAGCGTAGCCAGACAGGGTCAAGAGACCCAGTACTTC. Full variable domain (remainder filled in from reference TRBV9 and TRBJ2-5): DSGVTQTPKHLITATGQRVTLRCSPRSGDLSVYWYQQSLDQGLQFLIQYYNGEERAKGNILERFSAQQFPDLHSELNLSSLELGDSALYFCASSVARQGQETQYFGPGTRLLVL.

The J gene is TRBJ2-3, the V gene TRBV29-1; D is undetermined. Germline lookup yields CDR1 SQVTM and CDR2 ANQGSEA. V lost 4 bases and J lost 0, with 11 bases in between. This CDR3 spans 14 amino acids. This CDR3 is CSVGLGSSTDTQYF. For the CDR3, the DNA is TGCAGCGTTGGCCTGGGCAGCAGCACAGATACGCAGTATTTT.

This clone occurred a few times. The chain combines TRBV28 with TRBJ2-3; perhaps TRBD1 as D (5 bases). Trimming took off 5 bases at V and 12 bases at J, with 15 bases between the two ends. The CDR3 is 12 amino acids. In germline, CDR1 is MDHEN, CDR2 SYDVKM. CDR3 sequence (DNA): TGTGCCAGCAGTCCCCCAGGGCTCTCACAGTATTTT. Protein sequence: CASSPPGLSQYF.

The gene calls are TRBV9 and TRBJ1-2; D possibly corresponds to TRBD1 (5 bases). CDR3 length: 15 amino acids. Trimming took 3 bases from V and 0 from J, leaving 12 bases between them. From germline, CDR1 is SGDLS and CDR2 YYNGEE. CDR3 sequence reads: CASSANSGANYGYTF. The CDR3 DNA sequence: TGTGCCAGCAGCGCAAACTCGGGGGCTAACTATGGCTACACCTTC. The variable domain in full, completed from reference TRBV9 and TRBJ1-2, reads DSGVTQTPKHLITATGQRVTLRCSPRSGDLSVYWYQQSLDQGLQFLIQYYNGEERAKGNILERFSAQQFPDLHSELNLSSLELGDSALYFCASSANSGANYGYTFGSGTRLTVV.

CDR3 in amino acids: CSVDRQGDKAFF. CDR3 DNA: TGCAGCGTTGACAGACAGGGTGACAAAGCTTTCTTT. The rearrangement uses TRBV29-1 and TRBJ1-1, with 7 bases that match TRBD1. There are 12 residues in the CDR3. Germline CDR1 SQVTM, CDR2 ANQGSEA. The trim removed 3 bases at V and 9 bases at J, leaving 7 bases unmatched.